This T cell receptor (beta chain) was captured by sequencing in a study of human T cells and chemical hapten exposure (dated by TCRdb to about 2021). A note on the overall study: For sensitization, 2% DPC in acetone was applied to a 2 cm by 2 cm area of upper inner arm skin. Throughout the study period of around 25 weeks, patients also received therapeutic DPC doses to the scalp every week. Patch testing was done on the upper back using Finn chambers containing 0.01% DPC, and results were scored after 6 days according to International Contact Dermatitis Research Group standards. The mostly female patient cohort included alopecia areata with under or over 50% scalp involvement, alopecia totalis and alopecia universalis. Libraries were combined into a pool for sequencing, and differences in TCR yield between samples came mainly from small differences in library volumes within the pool. This study followed changes in the peripheral blood TCR repertoire in vivo during primary and secondary sensitization of alopecia patients to the hapten diphenylcyclopropenone (DPC). Blood samples were taken from patients before sensitization (week 0) and at 2, 6 and about 24 weeks after DPC sensitization. Around 30 alopecia patients provided blood for TCR sequencing at one to four time points (pre-sensitization, 2, 6 and 24 weeks).

Unmatched junction bases come to 8, with V trimmed by 7 bases and J by 3 bases. CDR1 SNHLY and CDR2 FYNNEI were looked up in the germline V gene. Inclusive of the bounding cysteine and phenylalanine, the CDR3 is 15 residues long. Just the 45-base CDR3 DNA is kept, in frame starting at base 1. This clonotype was seen ten or more times. No antigen is known for it. Base qualities are missing; no much larger clone stands one base away. The library relied on RACE. Data came from a NextSeq 500. During library preparation, unique molecular identifiers were attached to individual cDNA molecules so that TCRs could be counted in a quantitative, reproducible way. Both TCR alpha and TCR beta chains were sequenced from each blood RNA sample. The paper's processing steps were these. Samples had a median of approximately 96,000 TCRs, with a range from about 23,224 to 750,000. The Decombinator software suite was used to annotate the V, J and CDR3 of the TCR reads. For the PS versus PT1 abundance plots, all samples were subsampled to the same number of TCRs (28,000). TCRs were defined as expanded if absent before sensitization and observed at least eight times at the 2-week time point. In TCRdb, the public reads were trimmed at Q25 with fastp and aligned with MiXCR, with productive beta chains retained. Rows are combined by CDR3 protein, so each entry shows the most common genes and DNA. These V and J calls rely on TCRdb rather than the paper's analysis. This sample holds tens of thousands of distinct CDR3 sequences; over 3% were observed only once. Roughly 7.3% of the sample goes to the ten largest clones.

The research as a whole found: The number of TCRs above 1 in 1000 frequency did not change with DPC sensitization; there was no evidence of global repertoire structure alterations. Alopecia, a presumed autoimmune disease, was present in all patients, so the immune response of the patients might differ from that of healthy individuals. The number of PT1 expanded TCRs positively correlated with patch test score, significant at thresholds 8, 16 and 32 but not 4. Repeated subsampling changed both the strength of the expansion versus patch-test correlation and the threshold at which the correlation became significant. Significantly more large CDR3 similarity clusters were formed by expanded TCRs than by pre-sensitization or healthy control sets, consistent with antigen-driven responses.

The time point tag for this specimen amounts to: patch test 2, 6 weeks after DPC sensitization. The sample's treatment or condition, from its label and the paper: therapeutic diphenylcyclopropenone sensitization with weekly scalp DPC. At each patch-test visit, blood was drawn before the patch test was applied. Patients were eligible if aged 18 to 70, diagnosed with alopecia and judged suitable for DPC therapy, and pregnant patients were excluded. Total RNA was isolated from unfractionated whole blood collected in Tempus Blood RNA tubes. Rearrangement joined TRBV2 to TRBJ1-5, with 8 middle bases fitting TRBD1. Source: whole blood, taken in connection with sensitization to the hapten diphenylcyclopropenone (DPC). The clonotype was recovered from a man aged 35-49 years with alopecia areata. Some clones in this sample may be carry-over from other donors' samples. CDR3 protein: CASTKDRGYNQPQHF. The DNA sequence reads TGTGCCAGCACCAAAGACAGGGGATACAATCAGCCCCAGCATTTT.